The clone carrying this TCR beta chain was detected a few times. What it binds is unknown. Trimming took off 4 bases at V and 0 bases at J, with 10 bases between the two ends. The CDR3 runs to 14 residues. From germline, CDR1 is SGHRS and CDR2 YFSETQ. The data are from a study of spatial heterogeneity in lung cancer. Looking at the study overall: Researchers sequenced follow-up PBMC samples if they had them, and these came a median of approximately 26 months after resection.

Time point described: blood at routine non-recurrence follow-up after resection. Study-wide results and caveats: Resection blood, more than follow-up blood, showed ubiquitous expanded tumor TCRs.

TCRdb re-derived calls from the 5' RACE reads in MiXCR, one entry per CDR3 protein. Among about 10,000 distinct CDR3 sequences listed, about a quarter were seen once. The receptor comes from a female donor with early-stage non-small cell lung cancer. The input for sequencing was PBMCs, taken at follow-up. This rearrangement joins TRBV5-1 to TRBJ2-5, with a possible D match to TRBD1 (6 bases). The CDR3 nucleotides read TGCGCCAGCAGCCCTGGACAGAACCAAGAGACCCAGTACTTC. It is translated as CASSPGQNQETQYF.